This TCR beta chain derives from a study of CD8 T cells in ankylosing spondylitis. Points from the study as a whole: A motif of seven or eight highly homologous TCR beta variants was seen as apparently characteristic of ankylosing spondylitis blood.

V dropped 6 bases and J dropped 2 bases, with 17 bases sitting between them. Germline loops: CDR1 DFQATT, CDR2 SNEGSKA (reference sequence). CDR3 size: 15 residues. TCRdb passed the 5' RACE reads through MiXCR, listing each CDR3 protein once. The table has roughly 230,000 distinct CDR3 sequences, about 18% seen once. This clonotype was detected a few times. Its antigen remains unidentified. Specimen: blood, either unsorted or a sorted T cell fraction (not recorded which). The TCR was taken from a male donor with ankylosing spondylitis or in good health (not recorded which). The V gene is TRBV20-1, the J gene TRBJ2-1, with D perhaps matching TRBD1 (5 bases). As DNA, the CDR3 is TGCAGTGCCCCTAAGGGGATGGGGACCTACAATGAGCAGTTCTTC. It is translated as CSAPKGMGTYNEQFF.